Listed below are T cell receptor beta chains from one sample, sequenced in a study of cytomegalovirus exposure and HLA in healthy donors. Profiled with immunoSEQ multiplex PCR; TCRdb holds only in-frame clones, not every one. Here the sample spans under 150,000 clones, roughly two thirds being singletons. Source material: PBMCs. The source of these receptors is a woman in her 40s in good health and CMV-seronegative. CDR3s include the opening cysteine and the closing phenylalanine or tryptophan. The D gene is left open where the match is weak.

V	J	D	DNA	CDR3
TRBV6-5	TRBJ2-7	NA	TGTGCCAGCAGTTACTCCGCGGACTCCTACGAGCAGTACTTC	CASSYSADSYEQYF
TRBV4-2	TRBJ2-2	NA	TGTGCCAGCAGCCAAGGGACTAACCCTTCGAACACCGGGGAGCTGTTTTTT	CASSQGTNPSNTGELFF
TRBV29-1	TRBJ1-1	TRBD1	TGCAGCGTGCGGCAGGGGGACACTGAAGCTTTCTTT	CSVRQGDTEAFF
TRBV6-1	TRBJ2-1	TRBD1	TGTGCCAGCAGTGAAAGGGGGCTCCCAAGGCGGGATGAGCAGTTCTTC	CASSERGLPRRDEQFF
TRBV5-5	TRBJ1-2	NA	TGTGCCAGCAGCAGGGGACATTCCTATGGCTACACCTTC	CASSRGHSYGYTF
TRBV6-6	TRBJ1-1	NA	TGTGCCAGCAGTTACCAGACAGGAGACACTGAAGCTTTCTTT	CASSYQTGDTEAFF
TRBV4-1	TRBJ1-2	NA	TGCGCCAGCAGCCCCCCGATGGAGGATGGCTACACCTTC	CASSPPMEDGYTF
TRBV4-2	TRBJ1-2	NA	TGTGCCAGCAGCCAAGATTGGGGGGGGAACTATGGCTACACCTTC	CASSQDWGGNYGYTF
TRBV6-1	TRBJ2-3	TRBD2	TGTGCCAGCAGGAATAGCGGGGGCCTTTTTACGCAGTATTTT	CASRNSGGLFTQYF
TRBV4-1	TRBJ2-3	TRBD1	TGCGCCAGCAGCCAAGAGGCAGGGGGAATAATCACGCAGTATTTT	CASSQEAGGIITQYF